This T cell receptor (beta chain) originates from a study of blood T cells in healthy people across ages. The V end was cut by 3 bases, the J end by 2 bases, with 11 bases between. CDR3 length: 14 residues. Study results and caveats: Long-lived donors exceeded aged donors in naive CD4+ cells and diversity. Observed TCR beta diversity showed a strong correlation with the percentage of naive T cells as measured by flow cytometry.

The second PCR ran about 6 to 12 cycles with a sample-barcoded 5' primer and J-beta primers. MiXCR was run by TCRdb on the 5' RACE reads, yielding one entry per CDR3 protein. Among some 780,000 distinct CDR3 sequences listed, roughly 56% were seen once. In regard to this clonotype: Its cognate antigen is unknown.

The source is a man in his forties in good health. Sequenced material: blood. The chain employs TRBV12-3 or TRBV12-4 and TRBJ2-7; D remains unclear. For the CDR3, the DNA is TGTGCCAGCAGTTTTTCGGGCACTCCCTACGAGCAGTACTTC. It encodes CASSFSGTPYEQYF.